This TCR beta chain was recorded in a study of blood T cell repertoires in COVID-19. This CDR3 spans 13 amino acids. V was pared by 4 bases and J by 4 bases, with 10 bases between. CDR1 LGHDT and CDR2 YNNKEL come from the germline V gene (reference sequence). Measured with immunoSEQ multiplex PCR; TCRdb has only the in-frame clones, and not every one. The sample lists 95,000 to 150,000 clones; more than 65% were seen once. This chain connects TRBV3-1 (or the pseudogene TRBV3-2) to TRBJ2-5; D is possibly TRBD1 (6 bases). The receptor was derived from a human donor in a cohort sampled during active COVID-19. The sample taken for sequencing was peripheral blood. The CDR3 coding sequence is TGTGCCAGCAGCCCTGGGGGCGGAGAGACCCAGTACTTC. Translated, it gives CASSPGGGETQYF.